This TCR beta chain is drawn from a study of vaccination effects on CD4 cells after COVID-19. Comment on this clone: Its antigen remains unknown.

The study's findings and limits: Healthy vaccine recipients' vaccine-induced clones were almost all SARS-CoV-2 mono-reactive. In the late period after vaccination, infection- and vaccine-induced clones contracted markedly.

This table comes from immunoSEQ multiplex PCR, and its TCRdb copy is limited to in-frame clones, with some not included. There are about 14,000 clones in the sample; approximately 82% occur only once, and approximately 25% lies in the top ten. Expansion with viral peptide pools was applied to antigen-specific CD4+ T cells by the ViraFEST assay prior to sequencing. Having been cultured for 9 to 11 days, the cells underwent CD4+ T cell isolation. They grew two million PBMC in each well, adding 8.5 to 10 IU/ml IL-2 and about 9.5 ug/ml peptides. Each culture had half its medium swapped for IL-2 medium on days 3 and 7. This TCR was recovered from a human donor who received a COVID-19 vaccine. Sample: CD4+ T cells from PBMCs cultured with HCoV-229E spike peptides, taken before COVID-19 vaccination.

This CDR3 reads CASSVGTRGNYGYTF. The CDR3, as DNA: TGTGCCAGCAGCGTAGGGACCCGAGGAAACTATGGCTACACCTTC. V and J are TRBV9 and TRBJ1-2, with unresolved D. V was pared by 0 bases and J by 2 bases, with 11 bases between. Germline assignment: CDR1 SGDLS and CDR2 YYNGEE. CDR3 length: 15 residues.